This T cell receptor (beta chain) was sequenced for a study of T cells in Graves' hyperthyroidism and ophthalmopathy. Study conclusions and caveats: Stable hyperthyroidism and ophthalmopathy were separated using 13 V-J signatures.

RNA transcripts served as the template for amplifying TCR beta CDR3 regions. The HTBI primer set drove a first-round RT-PCR of the TCR CDR3. TCRdb re-derived calls from the multiplex PCR reads in MiXCR, one entry per CDR3 protein. Here the sample spans approximately 700,000 distinct CDR3 sequences, 45% being singletons. This clonotype has ten or more counts. Antigen unknown. Sequenced material: peripheral blood or thyroid tissue (not recorded which). The clonotype was recovered from an adult man with Graves' disease, either hyperthyroidism or ophthalmopathy (not recorded which).

The CDR3 bases are TGTGCCAGCAGCTTAGAGGTCAACTATGGCTACACCTTC. Its translation: CASSLEVNYGYTF. This chain links TRBV7-9 with TRBJ1-2; unclear D gene. Between the trimmed V and J ends, which lost 1 base and 2 bases, there was a span of 5 bases. There are 13 residues in the CDR3. Germline V gene lookup returns CDR1 SEHNR and CDR2 FQNEAQ (reference sequence).